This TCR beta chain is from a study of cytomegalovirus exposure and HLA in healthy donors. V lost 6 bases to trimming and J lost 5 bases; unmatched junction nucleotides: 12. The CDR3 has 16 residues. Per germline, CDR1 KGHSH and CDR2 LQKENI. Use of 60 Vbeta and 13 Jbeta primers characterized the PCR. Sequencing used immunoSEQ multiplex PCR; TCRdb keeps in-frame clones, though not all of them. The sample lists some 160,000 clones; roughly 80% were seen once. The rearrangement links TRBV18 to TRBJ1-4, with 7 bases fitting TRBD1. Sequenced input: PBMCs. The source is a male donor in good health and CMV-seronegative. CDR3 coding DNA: TGTGCCAGCTCCCGTAAGACAGGGCTATCCAATGAAAAACTGTTTTTT. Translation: CASSRKTGLSNEKLFF.